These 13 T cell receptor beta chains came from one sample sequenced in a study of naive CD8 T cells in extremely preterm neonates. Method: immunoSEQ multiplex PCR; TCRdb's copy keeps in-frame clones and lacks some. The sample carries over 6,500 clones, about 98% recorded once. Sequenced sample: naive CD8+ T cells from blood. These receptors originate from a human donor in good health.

The CDR3 here is CASTQGAREQYF. CDR3 coding DNA: TGTGCCAGCACCCAGGGGGCACGAGAGCAGTACTTC. V usage is TRBV5-8 and J usage is TRBJ2-7; 8 nucleotides align to TRBD1. The germline V gene encodes CDR1 SGHTS and CDR2 YDEGEE. The trim removed 6 bases at V and 7 bases at J, leaving 6 bases unmatched. This CDR3 is built from 12 residues.

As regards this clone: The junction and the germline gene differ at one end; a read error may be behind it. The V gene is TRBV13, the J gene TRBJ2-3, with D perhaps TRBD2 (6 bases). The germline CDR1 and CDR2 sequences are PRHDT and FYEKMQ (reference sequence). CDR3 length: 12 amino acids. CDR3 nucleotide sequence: TGTGCCAGCAGCCGCGAACTAGCTACGCAACTTTTT. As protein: CASSRELATQLF.

The CDR3 loop reads CASSTRLRDTEQFF. CDR3 nucleotides: TGTGCCAGTAGTACTAGACTCCGGGACACAGAGCAGTTCTTC. V gene TRBV19 combines with J gene TRBJ2-1, with D perhaps TRBD1 (6 bases). With 4 bases removed from V and 10 bases from J, the gap between germline ends came to 17 bases. The CDR3 has 14 amino acids. Germline CDR1 is LNHDA and CDR2 is SQIVND (reference sequence).

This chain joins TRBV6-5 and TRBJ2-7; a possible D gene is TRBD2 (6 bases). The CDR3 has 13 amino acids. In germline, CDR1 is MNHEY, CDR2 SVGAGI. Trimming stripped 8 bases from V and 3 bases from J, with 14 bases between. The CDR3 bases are TGTGCCAGCGGAACCGGGACTCACTACGAGCAGTACTTC. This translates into CASGTGTHYEQYF.

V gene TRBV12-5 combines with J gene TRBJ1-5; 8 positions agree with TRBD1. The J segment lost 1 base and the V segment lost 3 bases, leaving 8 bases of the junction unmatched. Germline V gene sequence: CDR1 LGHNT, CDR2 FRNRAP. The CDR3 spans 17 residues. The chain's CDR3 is CASGLVGRTGSNQPQHF. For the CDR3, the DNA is TGTGCTAGTGGTTTAGTGGGGCGGACAGGGAGCAATCAGCCCCAGCATTTT. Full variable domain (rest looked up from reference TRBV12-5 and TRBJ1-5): DARVTQTPRHKVTEMGQEVTMRCQPILGHNTVFWYRQTMMQGLELLAYFRNRAPLDDSGMPKDRFSAEMPDATLATLKIQPSEPRDSAVYFCASGLVGRTGSNQPQHFGDGTRLSIL.

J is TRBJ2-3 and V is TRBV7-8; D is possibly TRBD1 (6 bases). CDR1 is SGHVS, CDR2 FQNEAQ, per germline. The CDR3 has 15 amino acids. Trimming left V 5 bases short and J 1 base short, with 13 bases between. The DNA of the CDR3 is TGTGCCAGCAGCCCACGAGGGGGTGGCACAGATACGCAGTATTTT. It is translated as CASSPRGGGTDTQYF.

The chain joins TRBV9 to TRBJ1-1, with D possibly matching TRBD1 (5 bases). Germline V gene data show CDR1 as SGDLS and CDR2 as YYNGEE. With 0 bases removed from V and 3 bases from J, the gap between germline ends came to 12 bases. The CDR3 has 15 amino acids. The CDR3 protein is CASSVGSGYDTEAFF. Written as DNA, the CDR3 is TGTGCCAGCAGCGTAGGGTCAGGGTACGACACTGAAGCTTTCTTT.

The CDR3 sequence: CASSTVATNEKLFF. The CDR3 nucleotides are TGTGCCAGCAGTACGGTTGCAACTAATGAAAAACTGTTTTTT. The chain combines TRBV2 with TRBJ1-4; no clear D. Trimming left V 5 bases short and J 0 bases short, with 7 bases between. The length of the CDR3 is 14 residues. CDR1 and CDR2 (germline): SNHLY, FYNNEI.

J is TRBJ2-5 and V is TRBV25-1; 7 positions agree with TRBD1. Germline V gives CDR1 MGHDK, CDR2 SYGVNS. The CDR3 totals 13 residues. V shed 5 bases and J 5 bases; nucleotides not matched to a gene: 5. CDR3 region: CASSFLRGETQYF. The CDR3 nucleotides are TGTGCCAGCAGTTTCCTCAGGGGGGAGACCCAGTACTTC.

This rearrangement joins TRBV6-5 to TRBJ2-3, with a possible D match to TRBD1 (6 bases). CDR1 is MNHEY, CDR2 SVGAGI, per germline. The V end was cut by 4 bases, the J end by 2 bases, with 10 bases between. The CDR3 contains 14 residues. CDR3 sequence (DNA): TGTGCCAGCAGTTTGGACAGCCTCACAGATACGCAGTATTTT. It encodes CASSLDSLTDTQYF.

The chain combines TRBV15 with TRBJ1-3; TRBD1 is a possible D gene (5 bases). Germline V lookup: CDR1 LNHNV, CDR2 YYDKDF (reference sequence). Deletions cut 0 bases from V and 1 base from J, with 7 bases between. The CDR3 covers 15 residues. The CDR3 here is CATSRDGQSGNTIYF. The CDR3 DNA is TGTGCCACCAGCAGAGATGGACAATCTGGAAACACCATATATTTT.

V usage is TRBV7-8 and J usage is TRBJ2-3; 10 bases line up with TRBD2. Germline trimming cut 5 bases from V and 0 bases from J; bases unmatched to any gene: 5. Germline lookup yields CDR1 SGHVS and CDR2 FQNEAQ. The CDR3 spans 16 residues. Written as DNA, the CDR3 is TGTGCCAGCAGCCAAACTAGCGGGACGAGCACAGATACGCAGTATTTT. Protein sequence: CASSQTSGTSTDTQYF.

The CDR3 DNA sequence: TGTGCCAGCAGCCACAGGGCTTCCACAGATACGCAGTATTTT. This encodes CASSHRASTDTQYF. The V gene is TRBV7-9, the J gene TRBJ2-3; D may be TRBD1 (6 bases). The CDR3 is 14 residues long. Germline V gives CDR1 SEHNR, CDR2 FQNEAQ (reference sequence). Trimming pared 5 bases from V and 2 bases from J, leaving 11 bases between.